This TCR beta chain comes out of a study of cytomegalovirus exposure and HLA in healthy donors. Primers included in the PCR were 60 Vbeta and 13 Jbeta primers. Some clones are missing from TCRdb's copy, which holds only in-frame ones; the method was immunoSEQ multiplex PCR. The repertoire holds more than 150,000 clones, with roughly 79% as singletons. Donors in the study were healthy people who gave bone marrow. The sample was PBMCs. This receptor was taken from a man aged 45-65 years in good health and CMV-seropositive.

DNA of the CDR3: TGCGCCAGCAGCTTGTTGTCGGAGAGCTATGGCTACACCTTC. Translation: CASSLLSESYGYTF. The rearrangement joins TRBV5-1 to TRBJ1-2; no clear D. The CDR3 runs 14 residues. Deletions cut 1 base from V and 4 bases from J, with 11 bases between. Germline CDR1 is SGHRS and CDR2 is YFSETQ.